A selection of T cell receptor beta chains follows, all from one sample in a study of cytotoxic CD8 clonotypes in ibrutinib-treated CLL. The assay was immunoSEQ multiplex PCR, and TCRdb's table has in-frame clones only and misses some. The sample holds about 130,000 clones, 76% seen once. This specimen was PBMCs, taken after 24 months of ibrutinib treatment. These receptors originate from a human donor with chronic lymphocytic leukemia. The CDR3 runs from the conserved cysteine through the conserved F or W. The order of the fields is V gene, CDR3 length, clone size, CDR3 protein. Clone size is shown for a subset of rows, as once, few, many or a class of expanded clone.

TRBV4-3 15 - CASSQEGPGTDTQYF
TRBV27 13 - CASSRREGREQFF
TRBV7-8 17 - CASSLAGGRPYQETQYF
TRBV9 13 - CASSVWWNTEAFF
TRBV9 15 - CASSVTGGGDEKLFF
TRBV23-1 15 - CASSPFEGANNEQFF
TRBV6-5 14 - CASSNQGAGETQYF
TRBV19 14 - CASSMDRGQETQYF
TRBV28 16 - CASSLGGSALDNEQFF
TRBV10-3 14 - CAISEGGKREKLFF
TRBV5-4 15 - CASSPDPDRAYEQYF
TRBV11-2 16 - CASSSGLAVYQETQYF
TRBV7-2 16 - CASSLASHGDRYGYTF
TRBV28 15 - CASSPWDSPPGEQFF
TRBV10-3 16 - CAISDPRWGPADTQYF
TRBV7-9 13 - CASSAEGGNTIYF
TRBV7-9 15 - CASSTDRGVRETQYF
TRBV11-1 16 - CASSSTGGGGTDTQYF
TRBV10-3 9 once CAMGGGYTF
TRBV6-6 14 - CASSSRGGNYGYTF
TRBV11-3 15 - CASADWGRGTGELFF
TRBV9 14 - CASSPQGGMSGYTF